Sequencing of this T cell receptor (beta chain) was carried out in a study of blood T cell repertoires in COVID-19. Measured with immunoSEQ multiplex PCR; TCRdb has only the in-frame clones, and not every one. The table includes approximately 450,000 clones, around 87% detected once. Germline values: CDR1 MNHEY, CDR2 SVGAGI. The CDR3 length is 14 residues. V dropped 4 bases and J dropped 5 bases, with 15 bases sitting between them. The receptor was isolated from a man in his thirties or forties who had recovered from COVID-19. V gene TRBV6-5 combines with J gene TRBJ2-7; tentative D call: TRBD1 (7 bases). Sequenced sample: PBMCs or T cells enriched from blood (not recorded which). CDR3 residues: CASSSVARGDEQYF. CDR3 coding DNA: TGTGCCAGCAGTTCCGTCGCCAGGGGGGACGAGCAGTACTTC.